This T cell receptor beta chain was documented in a study of T cell changes during pregnancy in multiple sclerosis. The assay was immunoSEQ multiplex PCR, and TCRdb's table has in-frame clones only and misses some. The sample consists of roughly 93,000 clones, roughly 90% of them appearing once. There are 15 residues in the CDR3. Germline V gene lookup returns CDR1 SGHTA and CDR2 FQGNSA. V dropped 5 bases and J dropped 2 bases, with 13 bases sitting between them. This receptor was identified in a female donor in good health, enrolled as a control in a pregnancy study. This sample comprised peripheral blood, obtained in the first trimester of pregnancy. J is TRBJ1-3 and V is TRBV7-2; D is unresolved. The CDR3 region is CASSPGEITGNTIYF. CDR3 in DNA: TGTGCCAGCAGCCCCGGAGAGATAACTGGAAACACCATATATTTT.